This T cell receptor (beta chain) was profiled in a study of brain T cells in children with intractable seizures. General study findings and limits: Pre-surgery blood may have been undersampled, hiding some clones.

Germline V gives CDR1 SGHDT, CDR2 YYEEEE. The V end was cut by 0 bases, the J end by 8 bases, with 11 bases between. This CDR3 is 13 amino acids long. Sequencing used immunoSEQ multiplex PCR; TCRdb keeps in-frame clones, though not all of them. The sample holds 300,000 to 400,000 clones; roughly 93% are singletons and the top ten take around 6%. Stated time point: blood from clinic visit 5 months post-surgery; TSC patient then seizure free. Only cases whose brain tissue showed the highest T cell transcript signatures were sequenced. Of note for this clone: The antigen is undetermined.

Specimen: peripheral blood, collected 4 to 6 months after surgery. This rearrangement joins TRBV5-6 to TRBJ1-2; D is uncertain. The clonotype comes from a boy in the first two years of life with tuberous sclerosis and intractable seizures. The DNA of the CDR3 is TGTGCCAGCAGCTTGGCCATTGAGCGGGGCTACACCTTC. Translating it yields CASSLAIERGYTF. The full variable domain, rest sourced from reference TRBV5-6 and TRBJ1-2, is DAGVTQSPTHLIKTRGQQVTLRCSPKSGHDTVSWYQQALGQGPQFIFQYYEEEERQRGNFPDRFSGHQFPNYSSELNVNALLLGDSALYLCASSLAIERGYTFGSGTRLTVV.